This TCR beta chain was sequenced in a study of cytomegalovirus exposure and HLA in healthy donors. Whole-study context: Some 180 million T cells yielded approximately 110 million unique TCR beta sequences in earlier analysis. Whole-study findings and limits: Cytomegalovirus association was assigned to about 150 TCR beta chains. TCR beta sequences numbering more than 15,000 were associated with HLA alleles at 0.05 false discovery rate in a later analysis.

This clone was observed once. What it binds is unknown. PCR amplification relied on 60 Vbeta primers (plus 13 Jbeta primers). Generated by immunoSEQ multiplex PCR, the TCRdb table keeps only in-frame clones and is missing some. Altogether roughly 200,000 clones are present, over 65% being singletons, with the ten largest covering about 2.5%. This sequence was found in a woman aged 55-69 years in good health and CMV-seropositive. Sample: PBMCs.

CDR3: CASSLALGLAGRETQYF. CDR3 nucleotide sequence: TGCGCCAGCAGCTTGGCCCTGGGGCTAGCGGGGAGAGAGACCCAGTACTTC. V gene TRBV5-1 combines with J gene TRBJ2-5; 9 bases are shared with TRBD2. Germline CDR1 reads SGHRS; CDR2 reads YFSETQ. After removal of 0 bases from V and 4 bases from J, the junction contained 10 bases not matched to a gene. The CDR3 covers 17 residues.